This TCR beta chain was observed in a study of blood T cell repertoires in COVID-19. The CDR3 consists of 17 residues. After removal of 3 bases from V and 4 bases from J, the junction contained 15 bases not matched to a gene. CDR1 DFQATT and CDR2 SNEGSKA come from the germline V gene (reference sequence). The repertoire was sequenced with immunoSEQ multiplex PCR; TCRdb's copy has only in-frame clones and lacks some. Of roughly 300,000 clones detected, roughly 90% appear once; the ten largest clones hold 15% to 20%. This TCR was sampled from a woman aged 25 to 39 who had recovered from COVID-19. Sequences were obtained from PBMCs or T cells enriched from blood (not recorded which). V is TRBV20-1 and J is TRBJ2-3, with 8 positions matching TRBD2. The CDR3 sequence is CSASAPLAGIDPDTQYF. The DNA for the CDR3 is TGCAGTGCTAGTGCTCCCTTAGCGGGGATTGATCCAGATACGCAGTATTTT.